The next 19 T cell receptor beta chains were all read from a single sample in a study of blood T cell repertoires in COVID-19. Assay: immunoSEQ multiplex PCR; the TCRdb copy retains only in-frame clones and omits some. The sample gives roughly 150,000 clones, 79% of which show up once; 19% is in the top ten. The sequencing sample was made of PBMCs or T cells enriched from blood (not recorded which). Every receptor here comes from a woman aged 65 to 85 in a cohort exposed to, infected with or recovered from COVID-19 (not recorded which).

The CDR3 region has the DNA TGTGCCAGTAGTATCTCAGGGGTAGAGACCCAGTACTTC. It codes for CASSISGVETQYF. This chain connects TRBV19 to TRBJ2-5; a possible D gene is TRBD1 (6 bases). From germline, CDR1 is LNHDA and CDR2 SQIVND (reference sequence). V lost 3 bases and J lost 4, with 9 bases in between. The CDR3 is 13 amino acids. The full variable domain, completed using reference TRBV19 and TRBJ2-5, is DGGITQSPKYLFRKEGQNVTLSCEQNLNHDAMYWYRQDPGQGLRLIYYSQIVNDFQKGDIAEGYSVSREKKESFPLTVTSAQKNPTAFYLCASSISGVETQYFGPGTRLLVL.

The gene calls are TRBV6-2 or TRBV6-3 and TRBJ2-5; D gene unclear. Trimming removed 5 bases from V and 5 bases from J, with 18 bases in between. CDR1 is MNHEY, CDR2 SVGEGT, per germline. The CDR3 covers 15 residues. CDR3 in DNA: TGTGCCAGCAGTACCCAACAGAGACGGTTGGAGACCCAGTACTTC. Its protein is CASSTQQRRLETQYF.

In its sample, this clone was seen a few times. This chain's CDR3 is CASSRLAGVIRTGELFF. The CDR3 nucleotides are TGTGCCAGTAGCCGACTAGCGGGTGTGATAAGGACCGGGGAGCTGTTTTTT. The J gene is TRBJ2-2, the V gene TRBV19, with 10 bases identical to TRBD2. There are 17 residues in the CDR3. The germline V gene has CDR1 LNHDA and CDR2 SQIVND (reference sequence). Trimming took 6 bases from V and 5 from J; bases not matched to a gene: 12.

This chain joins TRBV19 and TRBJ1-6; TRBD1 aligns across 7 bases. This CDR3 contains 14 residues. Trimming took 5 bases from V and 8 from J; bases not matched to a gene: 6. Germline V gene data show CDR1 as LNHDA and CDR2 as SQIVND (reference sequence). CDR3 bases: TGTGCCAGTAGTCGAGGGGGCCAGGATTCACCCCTCCACTTT. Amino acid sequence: CASSRGGQDSPLHF.

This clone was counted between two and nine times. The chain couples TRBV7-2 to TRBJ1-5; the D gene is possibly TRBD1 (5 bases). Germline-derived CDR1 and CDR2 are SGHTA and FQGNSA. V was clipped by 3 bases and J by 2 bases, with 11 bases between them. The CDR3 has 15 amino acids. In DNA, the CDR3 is TGTGCCAGCAGCTTTAACTCGGGGGGCAATCAGCCCCAGCATTTT. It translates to CASSFNSGGNQPQHF.

CDR3 sequence (DNA): TGTGCCAGCTCACCTTACGGGTCAGCCTTCACAGATACGCAGTATTTT. Protein: CASSPYGSAFTDTQYF. The gene calls are TRBV18 and TRBJ2-3; D is ambiguous. The germline V gene encodes CDR1 KGHSH and CDR2 LQKENI. V was pared by 3 bases and J by 2 bases, with 15 bases between. The CDR3 spans 16 residues.

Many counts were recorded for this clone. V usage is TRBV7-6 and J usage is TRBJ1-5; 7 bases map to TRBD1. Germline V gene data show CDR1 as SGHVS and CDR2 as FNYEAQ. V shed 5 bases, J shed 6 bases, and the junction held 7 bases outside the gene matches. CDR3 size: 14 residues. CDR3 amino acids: CASSLYQGGQPQHF. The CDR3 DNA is TGTGCCAGCAGCCTTTACCAGGGGGGTCAGCCCCAGCATTTT. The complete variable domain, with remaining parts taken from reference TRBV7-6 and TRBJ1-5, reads GAGVSQSPRYKVTKRGQDVALRCDPISGHVSLYWYRQALGQGPEFLTYFNYEAQQDKSGLPNDRFSAERPEGSISTLTIQRTEQRDSAMYRCASSLYQGGQPQHFGDGTRLSIL.

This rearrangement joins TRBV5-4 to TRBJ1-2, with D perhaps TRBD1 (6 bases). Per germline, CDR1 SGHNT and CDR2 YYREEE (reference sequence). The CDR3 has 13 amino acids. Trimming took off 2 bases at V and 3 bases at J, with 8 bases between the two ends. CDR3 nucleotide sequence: TGTGCCAGCAGCTTTGGGGGCGACTATGGCTACACCTTC. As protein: CASSFGGDYGYTF.

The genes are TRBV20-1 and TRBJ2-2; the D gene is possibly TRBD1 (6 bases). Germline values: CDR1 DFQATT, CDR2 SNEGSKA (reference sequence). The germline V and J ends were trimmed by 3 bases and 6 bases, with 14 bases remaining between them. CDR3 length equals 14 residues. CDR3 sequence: CSASQGQYAGELFF. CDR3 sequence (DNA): TGCAGTGCTAGTCAGGGACAATACGCCGGGGAGCTGTTTTTT.

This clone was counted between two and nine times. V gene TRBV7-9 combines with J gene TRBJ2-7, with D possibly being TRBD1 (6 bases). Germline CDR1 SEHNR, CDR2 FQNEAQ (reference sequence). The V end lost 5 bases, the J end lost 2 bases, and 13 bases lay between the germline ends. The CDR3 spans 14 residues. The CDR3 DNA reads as TGTGCCAGCAGCCGGGTCAGGGGACCCTACGAGCAGTACTTC. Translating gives CASSRVRGPYEQYF.

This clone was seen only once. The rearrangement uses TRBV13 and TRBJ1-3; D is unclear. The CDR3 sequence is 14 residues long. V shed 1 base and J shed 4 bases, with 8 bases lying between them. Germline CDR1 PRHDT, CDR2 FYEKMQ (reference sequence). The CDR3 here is CASSLVSRGNTIYF. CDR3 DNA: TGTGCCAGCAGCTTAGTGTCACGGGGAAACACCATATATTTT.

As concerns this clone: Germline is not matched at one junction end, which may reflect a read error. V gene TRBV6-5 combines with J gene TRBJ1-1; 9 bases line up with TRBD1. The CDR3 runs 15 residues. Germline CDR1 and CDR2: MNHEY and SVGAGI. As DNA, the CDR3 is TGTGCCAGCAGCTACTCACAGGGGGCGGCCACTGAAGCTTTCTTT. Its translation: CASSYSQGAATEAFF.

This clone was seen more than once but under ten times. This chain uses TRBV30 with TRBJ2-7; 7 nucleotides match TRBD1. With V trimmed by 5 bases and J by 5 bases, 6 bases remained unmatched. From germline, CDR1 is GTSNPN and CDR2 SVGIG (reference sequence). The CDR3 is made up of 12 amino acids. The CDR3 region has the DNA TGTGCCTGGGCTAGACAGGGAAACGAGCAGTACTTC. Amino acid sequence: CAWARQGNEQYF.

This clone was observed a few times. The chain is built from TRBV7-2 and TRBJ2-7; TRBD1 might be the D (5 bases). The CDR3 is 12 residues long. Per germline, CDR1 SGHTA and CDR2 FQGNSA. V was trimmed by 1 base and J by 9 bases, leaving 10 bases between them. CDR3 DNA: TGTGCCAGCAGCTTAGAAGGGCAGGGGCAGTACTTC. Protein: CASSLEGQGQYF.

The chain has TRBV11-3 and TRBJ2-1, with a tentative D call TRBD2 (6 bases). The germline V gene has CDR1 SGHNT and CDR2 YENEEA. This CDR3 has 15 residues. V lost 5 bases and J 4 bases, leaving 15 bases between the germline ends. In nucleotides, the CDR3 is TGTGCCAGCAGCCCCCGGGGGACGGCGTACAATGAGCAGTTCTTC. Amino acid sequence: CASSPRGTAYNEQFF.

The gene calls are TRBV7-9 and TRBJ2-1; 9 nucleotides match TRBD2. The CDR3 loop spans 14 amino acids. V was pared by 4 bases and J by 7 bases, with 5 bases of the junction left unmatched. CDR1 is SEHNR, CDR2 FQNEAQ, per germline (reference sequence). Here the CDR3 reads CASSSGLAANEQFF. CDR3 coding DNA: TGTGCCAGCAGCTCGGGACTAGCAGCGAATGAGCAGTTCTTC.

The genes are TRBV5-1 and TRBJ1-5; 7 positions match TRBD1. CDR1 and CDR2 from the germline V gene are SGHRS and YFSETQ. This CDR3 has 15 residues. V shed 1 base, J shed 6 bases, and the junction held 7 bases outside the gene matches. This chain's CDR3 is CASSLQGERGQPQHF. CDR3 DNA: TGCGCCAGCAGCTTGCAGGGGGAAAGGGGTCAGCCCCAGCATTTT.

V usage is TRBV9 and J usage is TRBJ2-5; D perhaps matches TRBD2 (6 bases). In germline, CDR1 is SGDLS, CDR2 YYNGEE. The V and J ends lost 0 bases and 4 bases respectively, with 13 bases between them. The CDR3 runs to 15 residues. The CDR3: CASSVGDSGPETQYF. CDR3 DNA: TGTGCCAGCAGCGTAGGGGATAGCGGACCAGAGACCCAGTACTTC.

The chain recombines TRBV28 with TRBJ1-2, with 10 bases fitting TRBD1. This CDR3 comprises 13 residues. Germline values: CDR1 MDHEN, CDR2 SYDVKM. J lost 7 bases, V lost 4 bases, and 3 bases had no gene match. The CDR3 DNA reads TGTGCCAGCAGTTCCCGGGACAGGGGTGGCTACACCTTC. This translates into CASSSRDRGGYTF.